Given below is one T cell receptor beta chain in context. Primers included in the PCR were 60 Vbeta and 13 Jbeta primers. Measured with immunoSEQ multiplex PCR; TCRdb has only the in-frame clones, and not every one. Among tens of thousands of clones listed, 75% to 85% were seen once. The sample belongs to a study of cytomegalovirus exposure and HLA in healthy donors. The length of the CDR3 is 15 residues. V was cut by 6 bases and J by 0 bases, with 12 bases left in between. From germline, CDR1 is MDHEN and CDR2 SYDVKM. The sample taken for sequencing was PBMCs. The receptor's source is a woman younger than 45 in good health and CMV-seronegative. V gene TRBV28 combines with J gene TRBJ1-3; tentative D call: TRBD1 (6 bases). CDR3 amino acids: CASSPDSRSGNTIYF. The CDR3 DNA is TGTGCCAGCAGCCCGGACAGCCGCTCTGGAAACACCATATATTTT.